A few counts support the clone carrying this TCR beta chain. These data come from a study of sequential checkpoint blockade in melanoma. The overall study: Randomization was 1:1 between first-line nivolumab→ipilimumab and ipilimumab→nivolumab. Each arm's sequence ended with maintenance nivolumab.

The CDR3 runs 16 residues. Described treatment: randomized to nivolumab then ipilimumab (arm A) or the reverse (arm B). Patients had received no earlier DNA-damaging chemotherapy. Assay used: immunoSEQ multiplex PCR; TCRdb lists only in-frame clones, some missing. The sample holds 34,000 or so clones, roughly 85% seen once. This sequence originates from a human donor with melanoma. This chain joins TRBV7-5 and TRBJ1-5; the DNA was not compared with TRBD1, the D call given in the table. TRBV7-5 is recorded as a pseudogene. The input for sequencing was CD8+ T cells sorted from blood (inferred from file names), taken from a patient given nivolumab and ipilimumab in sequence. DNA for the CDR3: TGTGCCAGAAGCTCACCCCTCCAGGGATCGTGGCAGCCCCAGCATTTT. Its translation is CARSSPLQGSWQPQHF.